This T cell receptor beta chain was sequenced during a study of T-cell reconstitution after alpha-beta-depleted transplantation in children. Broader study findings: Expanded graft clones, several hundred of them, were reportedly the source of alpha-beta T cells about two months after transplant.

V dropped 0 bases and J dropped 5; count of bases not matched to a gene: 9. This CDR3 contains 16 residues. For this clonotype: Antigen unknown.

Preparation of the TCRbeta library involved a method that used unique molecular identifiers. In TCRdb, the PCR reads were re-called with MiXCR into one record per CDR3 protein. The table lists 120,000 to 150,000 distinct CDR3 sequences, about 9% of them singletons. Material: PBMCs, mostly from graft donor cells, obtained 180 days after TCRalphabeta/CD19-depleted stem cell transplant. The receptor was derived from a female patient between 2 and 15 years old who had a stem cell transplant for congenital amegakaryocytic thrombocytopenia, so the T cells may come from the graft donor. The chain joins TRBV12-3 or TRBV12-4 to TRBJ2-5; 7 nucleotides align to TRBD2. CDR3 nucleotide sequence: TGTGCCAGCAGTTTAGCGGGAGGGCCCTCCGGTGAGACCCAGTACTTC. Translated, it gives CASSLAGGPSGETQYF.